The clone carrying this T cell receptor beta chain was counted a few times. Its antigen is undetermined. The source of the sample is a study of blood T cells in healthy people across ages. Findings and limits, study-wide: In the absence of known donor CMV status, changes in expanded clonotypes were possibly confounded. Naive CD4+ cell counts and diversity both ran higher in long-lived than in aged donors.

V lost 1 base and J lost 7, with 6 bases in between. This CDR3 comprises 12 residues. Germline values: CDR1 SGHRS, CDR2 YFSETQ. Next came a second PCR, run for about 6 to 12 cycles, which used a sample-barcoded 5' primer along with a J-beta primer mix. TCRdb fed the 5' RACE reads into MiXCR, producing one record per CDR3 protein. The table has around 780,000 distinct CDR3 sequences, roughly 25% seen once; the top ten hold around 3%. Another study also made use of these data, one on T cells of mothers and their children. Per that paper: Reads recorded for TCR beta CDR3 numbered over 9.5 million per mother and roughly 3 million per child.

This receptor was taken from a boy between 10 and 17 years old in good health. This chain links TRBV5-1 with TRBJ2-1; D is unresolved. The source material was blood. CDR3 coding DNA: TGCGCCAGCAGCTTGAGCGAGAATGAGCAGTTCTTC. It specifies CASSLSENEQFF.